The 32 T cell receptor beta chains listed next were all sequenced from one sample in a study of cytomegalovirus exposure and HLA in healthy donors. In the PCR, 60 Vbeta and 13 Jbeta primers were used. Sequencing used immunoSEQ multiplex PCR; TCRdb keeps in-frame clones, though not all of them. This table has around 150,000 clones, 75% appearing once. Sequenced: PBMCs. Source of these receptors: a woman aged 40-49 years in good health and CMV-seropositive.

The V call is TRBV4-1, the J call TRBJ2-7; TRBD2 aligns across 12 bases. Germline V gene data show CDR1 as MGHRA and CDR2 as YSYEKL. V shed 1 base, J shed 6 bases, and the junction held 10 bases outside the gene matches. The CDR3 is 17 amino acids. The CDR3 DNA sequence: TGCGCCAGCAGCCAAGCCGAACGACTAGCGGGAGCCGGCGAGCAGTACTTC. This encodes CASSQAERLAGAGEQYF.

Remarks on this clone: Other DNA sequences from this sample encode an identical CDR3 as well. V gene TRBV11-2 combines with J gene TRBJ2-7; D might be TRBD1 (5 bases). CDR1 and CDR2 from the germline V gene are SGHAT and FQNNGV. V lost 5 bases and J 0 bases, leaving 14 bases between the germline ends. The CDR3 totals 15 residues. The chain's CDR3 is CASSPLTVSSYEQYF. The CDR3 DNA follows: TGTGCCAGCAGCCCTTTGACAGTGAGCTCCTACGAGCAGTACTTC.

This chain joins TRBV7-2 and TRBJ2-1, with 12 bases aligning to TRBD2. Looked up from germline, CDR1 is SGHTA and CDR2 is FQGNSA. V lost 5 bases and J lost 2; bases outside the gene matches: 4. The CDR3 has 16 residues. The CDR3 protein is CASSQTSGRTYNEQFF. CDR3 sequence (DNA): TGTGCCAGCAGCCAGACTAGCGGGAGAACCTACAATGAGCAGTTCTTC.

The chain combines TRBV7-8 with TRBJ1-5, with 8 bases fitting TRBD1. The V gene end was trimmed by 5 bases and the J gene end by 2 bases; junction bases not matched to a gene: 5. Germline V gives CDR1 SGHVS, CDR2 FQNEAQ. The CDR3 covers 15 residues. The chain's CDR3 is CASSRGQGGNQPQHF. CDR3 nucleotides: TGTGCCAGCAGCCGCGGACAGGGCGGCAATCAGCCCCAGCATTTT.

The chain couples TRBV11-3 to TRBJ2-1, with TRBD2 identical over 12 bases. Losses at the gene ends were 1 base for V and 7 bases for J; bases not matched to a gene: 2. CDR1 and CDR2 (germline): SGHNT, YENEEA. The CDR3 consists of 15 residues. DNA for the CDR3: TGTGCCAGCAGCTTAGGTGGGACTAGCGGGAATGAGCAGTTCTTC. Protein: CASSLGGTSGNEQFF.

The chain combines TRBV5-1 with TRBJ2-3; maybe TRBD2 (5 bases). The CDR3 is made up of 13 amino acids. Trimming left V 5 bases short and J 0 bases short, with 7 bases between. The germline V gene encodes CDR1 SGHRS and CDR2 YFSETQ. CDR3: CASREASTDTQYF. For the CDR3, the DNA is TGCGCCAGCAGGGAGGCTAGCACAGATACGCAGTATTTT.

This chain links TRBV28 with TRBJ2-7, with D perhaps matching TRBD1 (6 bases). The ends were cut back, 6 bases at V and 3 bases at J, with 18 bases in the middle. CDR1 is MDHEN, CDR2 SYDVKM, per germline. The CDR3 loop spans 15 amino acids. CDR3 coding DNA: TGTGCCAGCAGGGCGGCCAGCGTAGGGGGCTACGAGCAGTACTTC. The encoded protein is CASRAASVGGYEQYF.

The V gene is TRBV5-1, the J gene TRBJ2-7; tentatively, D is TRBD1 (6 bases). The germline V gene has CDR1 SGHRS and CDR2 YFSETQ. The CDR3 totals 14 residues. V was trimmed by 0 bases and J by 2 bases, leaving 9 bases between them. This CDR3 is CASSLDRAAYEQYF. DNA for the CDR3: TGCGCCAGCAGCTTGGACAGGGCAGCCTACGAGCAGTACTTC.

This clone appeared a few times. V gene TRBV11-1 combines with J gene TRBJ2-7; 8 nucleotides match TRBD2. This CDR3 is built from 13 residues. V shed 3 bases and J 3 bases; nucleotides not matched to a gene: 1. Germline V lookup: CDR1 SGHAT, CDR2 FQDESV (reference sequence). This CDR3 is CASSFSGSYEQYF. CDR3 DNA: TGTGCCAGCAGCTTCAGCGGGAGCTACGAGCAGTACTTC.

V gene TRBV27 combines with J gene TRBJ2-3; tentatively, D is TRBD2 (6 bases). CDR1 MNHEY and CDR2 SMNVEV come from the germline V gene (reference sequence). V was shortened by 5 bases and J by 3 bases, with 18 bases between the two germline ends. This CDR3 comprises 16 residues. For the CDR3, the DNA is TGTGCCAGCAGTCAATCTCCCTTCGGGAGTACAGATACGCAGTATTTT. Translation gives CASSQSPFGSTDTQYF.

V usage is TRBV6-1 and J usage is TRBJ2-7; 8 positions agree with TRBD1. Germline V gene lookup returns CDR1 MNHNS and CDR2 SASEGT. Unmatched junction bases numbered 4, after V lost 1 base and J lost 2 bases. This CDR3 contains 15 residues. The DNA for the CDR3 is TGTGCCAGCAGTGAAGGGACAGGGACTCCCTACGAGCAGTACTTC. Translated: CASSEGTGTPYEQYF.

The CDR3 is CASSAGTGELFF. The CDR3, as DNA: TGTGCCAGCAGTGCCGGGACCGGGGAGCTGTTTTTT. The rearrangement uses TRBV28 and TRBJ2-2; no clear D. Germline V gives CDR1 MDHEN, CDR2 SYDVKM. Trimming left V 5 bases short and J 5 bases short, with 6 bases between. CDR3 size: 12 residues.

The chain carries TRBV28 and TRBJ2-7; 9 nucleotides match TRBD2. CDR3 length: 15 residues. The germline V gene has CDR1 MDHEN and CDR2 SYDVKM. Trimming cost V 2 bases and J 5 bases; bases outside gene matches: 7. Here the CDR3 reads CASSLAGGPHDEQYF. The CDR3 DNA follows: TGTGCCAGCAGTTTAGCGGGAGGGCCCCACGACGAGCAGTACTTC. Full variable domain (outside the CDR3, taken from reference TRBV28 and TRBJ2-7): DVKVTQSSRYLVKRTGEKVFLECVQDMDHENMFWYRQDPGLGLRLIYFSYDVKMKEKGDIPEGYSVSREKKERFSLILESASTNQTSMYLCASSLAGGPHDEQYFGPGTRLTVT.

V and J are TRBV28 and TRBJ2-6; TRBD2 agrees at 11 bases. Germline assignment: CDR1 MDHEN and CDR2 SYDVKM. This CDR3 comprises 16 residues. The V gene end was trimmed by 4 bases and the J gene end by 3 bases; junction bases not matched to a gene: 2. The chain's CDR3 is CASSSGTSGGANVLTF. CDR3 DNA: TGTGCCAGCAGTTCCGGGACTAGCGGTGGGGCCAACGTCCTGACTTTC.

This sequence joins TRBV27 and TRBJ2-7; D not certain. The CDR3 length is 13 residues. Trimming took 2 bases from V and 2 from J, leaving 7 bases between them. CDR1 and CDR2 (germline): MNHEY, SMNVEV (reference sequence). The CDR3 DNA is TGTGCCAGCAGTTTAAGCCCCCCCTACGAGCAGTACTTC. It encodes CASSLSPPYEQYF.

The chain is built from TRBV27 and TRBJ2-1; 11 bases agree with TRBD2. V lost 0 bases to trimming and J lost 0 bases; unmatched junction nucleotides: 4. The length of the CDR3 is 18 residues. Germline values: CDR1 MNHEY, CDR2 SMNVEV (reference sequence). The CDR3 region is CASSLSSTSGSSYNEQFF. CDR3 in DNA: TGTGCCAGCAGTTTATCCTCAACTAGCGGGAGCTCCTACAATGAGCAGTTCTTC.

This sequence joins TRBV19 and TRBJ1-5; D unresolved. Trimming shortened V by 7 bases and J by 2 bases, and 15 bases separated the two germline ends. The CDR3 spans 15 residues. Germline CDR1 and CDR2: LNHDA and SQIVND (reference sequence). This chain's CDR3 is CASTTSGLGNQPQHF. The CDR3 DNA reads TGTGCCAGTACGACCTCGGGTCTGGGCAATCAGCCCCAGCATTTT.

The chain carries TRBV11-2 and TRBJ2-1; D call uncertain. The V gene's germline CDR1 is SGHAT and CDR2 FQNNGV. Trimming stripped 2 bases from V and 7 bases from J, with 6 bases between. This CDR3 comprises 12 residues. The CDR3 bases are TGTGCCAGCAGCTTATCCCTGAATGAGCAGTTCTTC. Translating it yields CASSLSLNEQFF.

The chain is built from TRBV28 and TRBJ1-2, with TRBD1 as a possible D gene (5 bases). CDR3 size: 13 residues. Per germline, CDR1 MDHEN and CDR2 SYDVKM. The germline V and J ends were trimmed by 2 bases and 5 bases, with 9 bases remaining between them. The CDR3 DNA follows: TGTGCCAGCAGTTTACCAGGGAAGTATGGCTACACCTTC. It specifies CASSLPGKYGYTF.

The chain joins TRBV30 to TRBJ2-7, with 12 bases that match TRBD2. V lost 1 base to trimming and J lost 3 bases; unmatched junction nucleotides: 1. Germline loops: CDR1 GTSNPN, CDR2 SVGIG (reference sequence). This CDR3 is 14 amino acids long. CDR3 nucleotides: TGTGCCTGGAGTGCACTAGCGGGGGGCTACGAGCAGTACTTC. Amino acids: CAWSALAGGYEQYF.

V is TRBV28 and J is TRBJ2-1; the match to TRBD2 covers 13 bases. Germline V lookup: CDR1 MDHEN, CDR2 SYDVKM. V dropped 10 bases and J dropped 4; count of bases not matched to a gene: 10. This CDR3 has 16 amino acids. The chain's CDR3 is CAILGRGLAGYNEQFF. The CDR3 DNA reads TGTGCCATCCTAGGTAGGGGACTAGCGGGATACAATGAGCAGTTCTTC. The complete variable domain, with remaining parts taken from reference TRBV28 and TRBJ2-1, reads DVKVTQSSRYLVKRTGEKVFLECVQDMDHENMFWYRQDPGLGLRLIYFSYDVKMKEKGDIPEGYSVSREKKERFSLILESASTNQTSMYLCAILGRGLAGYNEQFFGPGTRLTVL.

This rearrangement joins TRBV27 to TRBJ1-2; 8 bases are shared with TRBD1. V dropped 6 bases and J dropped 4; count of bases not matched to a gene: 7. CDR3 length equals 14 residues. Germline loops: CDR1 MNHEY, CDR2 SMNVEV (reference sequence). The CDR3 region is CASSPDRVLYGYTF. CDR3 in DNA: TGTGCCAGCAGCCCGGACAGGGTCCTCTATGGCTACACCTTC.

The CDR3 nucleotides are TGTGCCAGCAGTTGGCGGACAGGGAACACTGAAGCTTTCTTT. Translation gives CASSWRTGNTEAFF. V is TRBV27 and J is TRBJ1-1, with TRBD1 matching 7 bases. Per germline, CDR1 MNHEY and CDR2 SMNVEV (reference sequence). The CDR3 extends over 14 amino acids. V gave up 4 bases and J gave up 1 base; unmatched junction bases: 3.

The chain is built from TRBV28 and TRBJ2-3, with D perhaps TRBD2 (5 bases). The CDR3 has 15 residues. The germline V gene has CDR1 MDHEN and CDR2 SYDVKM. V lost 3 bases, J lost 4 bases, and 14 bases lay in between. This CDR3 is CASSFLGVMADTQYF. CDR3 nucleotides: TGTGCCAGCAGTTTCCTCGGGGTGATGGCAGATACGCAGTATTTT. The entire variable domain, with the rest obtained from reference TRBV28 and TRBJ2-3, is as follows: DVKVTQSSRYLVKRTGEKVFLECVQDMDHENMFWYRQDPGLGLRLIYFSYDVKMKEKGDIPEGYSVSREKKERFSLILESASTNQTSMYLCASSFLGVMADTQYFGPGTRLTVL.

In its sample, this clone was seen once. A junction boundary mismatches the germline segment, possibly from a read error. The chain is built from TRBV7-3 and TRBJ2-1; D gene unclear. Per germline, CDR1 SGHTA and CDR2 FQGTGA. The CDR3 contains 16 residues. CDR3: CSSSPSLTKSYNEQFF. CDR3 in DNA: TGTTCCAGCAGCCCATCACTCACGAAATCCTACAATGAGCAGTTCTTC.

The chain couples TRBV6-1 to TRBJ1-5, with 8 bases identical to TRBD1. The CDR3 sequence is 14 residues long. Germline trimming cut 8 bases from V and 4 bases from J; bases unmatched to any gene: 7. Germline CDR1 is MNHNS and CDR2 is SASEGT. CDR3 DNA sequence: TGTGCCAGCGGACAGGGTTTTGTAAATCAGCCCCAGCATTTT. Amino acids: CASGQGFVNQPQHF.

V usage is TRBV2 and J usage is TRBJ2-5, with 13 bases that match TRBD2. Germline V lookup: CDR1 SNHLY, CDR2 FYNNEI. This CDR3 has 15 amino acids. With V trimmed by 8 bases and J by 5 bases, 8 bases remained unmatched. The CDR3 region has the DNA TGTGCCAGCGGGGGGGGACTAGCGGGATGGGAGACCCAGTACTTC. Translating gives CASGGGLAGWETQYF.

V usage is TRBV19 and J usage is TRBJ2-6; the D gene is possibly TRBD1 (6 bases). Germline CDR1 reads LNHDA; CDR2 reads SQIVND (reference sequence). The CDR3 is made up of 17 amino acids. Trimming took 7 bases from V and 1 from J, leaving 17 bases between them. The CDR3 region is CASKSNRVGSGANVLTF. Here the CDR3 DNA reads TGTGCCAGTAAATCAAACAGGGTGGGATCTGGGGCCAACGTCCTGACTTTC.

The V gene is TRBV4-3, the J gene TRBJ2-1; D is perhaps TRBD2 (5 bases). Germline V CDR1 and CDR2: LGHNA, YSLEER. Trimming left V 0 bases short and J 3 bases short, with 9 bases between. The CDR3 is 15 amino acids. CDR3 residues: CASSQESLVYNEQFF. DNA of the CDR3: TGCGCCAGCAGCCAAGAGTCACTAGTCTACAATGAGCAGTTCTTC.

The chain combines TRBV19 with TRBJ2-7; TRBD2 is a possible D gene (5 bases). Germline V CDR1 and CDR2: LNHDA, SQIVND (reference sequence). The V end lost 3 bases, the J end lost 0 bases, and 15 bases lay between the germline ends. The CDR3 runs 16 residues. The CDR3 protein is CASSMGSGFSSYEQYF. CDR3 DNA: TGTGCCAGTAGTATGGGGAGCGGATTCAGCTCCTACGAGCAGTACTTC.

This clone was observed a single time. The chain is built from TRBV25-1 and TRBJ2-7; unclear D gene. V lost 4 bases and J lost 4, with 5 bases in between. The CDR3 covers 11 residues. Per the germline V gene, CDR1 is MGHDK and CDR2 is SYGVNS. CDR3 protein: CASSAYYEQYF. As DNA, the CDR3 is TGTGCCAGCAGTGCGTATTACGAGCAGTACTTC.

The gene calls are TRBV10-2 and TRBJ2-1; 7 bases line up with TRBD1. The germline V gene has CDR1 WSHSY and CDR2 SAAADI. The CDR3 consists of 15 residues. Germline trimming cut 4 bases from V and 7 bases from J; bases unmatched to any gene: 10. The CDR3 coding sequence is TGCGCCAGCAGTGCGTACAGGGGATTGGAGAATGAGCAGTTCTTC. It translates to CASSAYRGLENEQFF.